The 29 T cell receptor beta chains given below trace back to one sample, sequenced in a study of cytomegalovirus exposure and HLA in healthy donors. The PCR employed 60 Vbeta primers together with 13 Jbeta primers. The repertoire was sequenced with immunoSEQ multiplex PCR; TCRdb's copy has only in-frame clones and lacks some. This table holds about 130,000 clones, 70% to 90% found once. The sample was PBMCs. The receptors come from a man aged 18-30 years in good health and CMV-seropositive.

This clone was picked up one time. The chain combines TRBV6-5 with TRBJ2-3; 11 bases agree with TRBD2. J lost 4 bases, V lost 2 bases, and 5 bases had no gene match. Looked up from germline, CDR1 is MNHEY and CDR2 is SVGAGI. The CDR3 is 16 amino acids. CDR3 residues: CASSYAVAGGPDTQYF. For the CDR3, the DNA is TGTGCCAGCAGTTACGCCGTAGCGGGGGGGCCAGATACGCAGTATTTT.

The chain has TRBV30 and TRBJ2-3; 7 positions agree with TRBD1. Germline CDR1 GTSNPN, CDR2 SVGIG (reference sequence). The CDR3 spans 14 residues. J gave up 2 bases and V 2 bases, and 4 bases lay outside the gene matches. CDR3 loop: CAWSTGQPTDTQYF. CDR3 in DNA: TGTGCCTGGAGTACGGGACAGCCCACAGATACGCAGTATTTT.

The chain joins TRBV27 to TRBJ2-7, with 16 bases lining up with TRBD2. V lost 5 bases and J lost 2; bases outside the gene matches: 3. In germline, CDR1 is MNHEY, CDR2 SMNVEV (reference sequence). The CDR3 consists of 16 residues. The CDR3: CASSMGLAGGTYEQYF. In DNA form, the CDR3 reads TGTGCCAGCAGTATGGGACTAGCGGGGGGGACCTACGAGCAGTACTTC.

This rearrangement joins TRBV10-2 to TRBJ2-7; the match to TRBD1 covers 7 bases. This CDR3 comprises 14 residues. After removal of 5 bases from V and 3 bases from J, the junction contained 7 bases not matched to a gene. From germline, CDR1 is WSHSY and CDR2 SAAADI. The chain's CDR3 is CASSSRDSFYEQYF. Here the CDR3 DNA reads TGCGCCAGCAGTTCCAGGGACAGCTTCTACGAGCAGTACTTC.

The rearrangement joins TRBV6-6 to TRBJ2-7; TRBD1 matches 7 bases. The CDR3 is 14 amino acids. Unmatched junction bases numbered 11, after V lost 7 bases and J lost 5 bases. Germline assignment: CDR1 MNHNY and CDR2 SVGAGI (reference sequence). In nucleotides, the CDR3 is TGTGCCAGCACCACGCCGGGACAGAAGGACGAGCAGTACTTC. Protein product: CASTTPGQKDEQYF.

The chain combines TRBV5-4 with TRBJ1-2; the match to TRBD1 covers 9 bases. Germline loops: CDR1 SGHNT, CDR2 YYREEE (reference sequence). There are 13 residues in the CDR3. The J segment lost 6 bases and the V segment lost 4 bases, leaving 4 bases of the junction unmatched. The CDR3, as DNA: TGTGCCAGCAGCGTCGGGACAGGGAATGGCTACACCTTC. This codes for CASSVGTGNGYTF. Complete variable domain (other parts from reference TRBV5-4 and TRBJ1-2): ETGVTQSPTHLIKTRGQQVTLRCSSQSGHNTVSWYQQALGQGPQFIFQYYREEENGRGNFPPRFSGLQFPNYSSELNVNALELDDSALYLCASSVGTGNGYTFGSGTRLTVV.

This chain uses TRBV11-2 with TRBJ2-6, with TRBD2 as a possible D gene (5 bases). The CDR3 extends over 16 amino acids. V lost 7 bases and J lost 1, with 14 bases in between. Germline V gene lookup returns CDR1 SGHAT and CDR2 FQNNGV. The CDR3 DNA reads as TGTGCCAGCATTCCTCTCGAGGGTTCTGGGGCCAACGTCCTGACTTTC. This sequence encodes CASIPLEGSGANVLTF.

In DNA, the CDR3 is TGTGCCAGCAGTTACTCGGGGGGATGGGACACTGAAGCTTTCTTT. Translation gives CASSYSGGWDTEAFF. This chain joins TRBV6-6 and TRBJ1-1; possibly TRBD1 for D (5 bases). The ends were cut back, 0 bases at V and 3 bases at J, with 11 bases in the middle. The CDR3 is 15 residues long. The germline V gene encodes CDR1 MNHNY and CDR2 SVGAGI (reference sequence).

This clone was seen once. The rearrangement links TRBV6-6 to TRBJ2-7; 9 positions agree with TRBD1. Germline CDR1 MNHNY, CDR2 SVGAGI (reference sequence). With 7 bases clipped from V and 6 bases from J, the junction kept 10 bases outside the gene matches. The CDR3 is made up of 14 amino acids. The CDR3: CASNTDRGSLEQYF. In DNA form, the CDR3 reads TGTGCCAGCAACACCGACAGGGGGTCCCTCGAGCAGTACTTC.

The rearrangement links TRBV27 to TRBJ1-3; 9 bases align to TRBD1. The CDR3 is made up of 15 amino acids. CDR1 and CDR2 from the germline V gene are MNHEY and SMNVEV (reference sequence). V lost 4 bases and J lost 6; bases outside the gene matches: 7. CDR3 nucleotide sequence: TGTGCCAGCAGTTCTTTCACAGGGGGCAAAAACACCATATATTTT. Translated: CASSSFTGGKNTIYF.

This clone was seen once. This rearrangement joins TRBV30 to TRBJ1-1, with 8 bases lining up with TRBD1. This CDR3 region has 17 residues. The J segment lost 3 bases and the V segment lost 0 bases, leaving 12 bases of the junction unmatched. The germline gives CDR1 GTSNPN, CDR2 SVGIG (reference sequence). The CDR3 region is CAWSVRTGMGRDTEAFF. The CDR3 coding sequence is TGTGCCTGGAGTGTACGGACAGGGATGGGGAGGGACACTGAAGCTTTCTTT. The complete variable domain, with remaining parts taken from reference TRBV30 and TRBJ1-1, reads SQTIHQWPATLVQPVGSPLSLECTVEGTSNPNLYWYRQAAGRGLQLLFYSVGIGQISSEVPQNLSASRPQDRQFILSSKKLLLSDSGFYLCAWSVRTGMGRDTEAFFGQGTRLTVV.

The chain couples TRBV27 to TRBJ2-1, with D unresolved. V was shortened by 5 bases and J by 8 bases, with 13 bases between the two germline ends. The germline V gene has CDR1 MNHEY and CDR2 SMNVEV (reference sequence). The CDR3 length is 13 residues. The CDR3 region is CASSRSVLDEQFF. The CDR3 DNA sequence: TGTGCCAGCAGTCGCAGCGTATTGGATGAGCAGTTCTTC.

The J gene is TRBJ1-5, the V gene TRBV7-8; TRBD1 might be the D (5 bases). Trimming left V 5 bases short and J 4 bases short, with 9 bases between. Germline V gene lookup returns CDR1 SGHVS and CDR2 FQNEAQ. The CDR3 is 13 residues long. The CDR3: CASSARDNQPQHF. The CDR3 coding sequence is TGTGCCAGCAGCGCCAGGGATAATCAGCCCCAGCATTTT.

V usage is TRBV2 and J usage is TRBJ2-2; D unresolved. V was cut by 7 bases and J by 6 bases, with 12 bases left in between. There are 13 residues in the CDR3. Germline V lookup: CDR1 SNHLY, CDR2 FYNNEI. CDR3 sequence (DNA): TGTGCCAGCACCACTACAACCTCCGGGGAGCTGTTTTTT. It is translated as CASTTTTSGELFF.

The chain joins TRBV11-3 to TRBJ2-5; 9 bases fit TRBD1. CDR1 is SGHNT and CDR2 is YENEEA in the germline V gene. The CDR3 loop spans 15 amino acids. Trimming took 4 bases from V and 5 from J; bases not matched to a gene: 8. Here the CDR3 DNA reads TGTGCCAGCAGCTCCCCATTGGACAGGGGTGAGACCCAGTACTTC. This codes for CASSSPLDRGETQYF.

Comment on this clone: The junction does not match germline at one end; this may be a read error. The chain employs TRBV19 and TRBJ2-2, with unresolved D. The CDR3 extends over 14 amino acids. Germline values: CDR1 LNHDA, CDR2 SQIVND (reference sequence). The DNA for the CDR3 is TGTGCCAGTAGTTATCAGGCGAACGCCGGGGAGCTGTTTTTT. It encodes CASSYQANAGELFF. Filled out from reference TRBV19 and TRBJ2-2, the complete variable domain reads DGGITQSPKYLFRKEGQNVTLSCEQNLNHDAMYWYRQDPGQGLRLIYYSQIVNDFQKGDIAEGYSVSREKKESFPLTVTSAQKNPTAFYLCASSYQANAGELFFGEGSRLTVL.

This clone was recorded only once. CDR3 bases: TGTGCCAGCAGCGCAGGGGACACAAATTCACCCCTCCACTTT. Its translation is CASSAGDTNSPLHF. The chain employs TRBV9 and TRBJ1-6, with D perhaps TRBD1 (6 bases). The V gene lost 3 bases and the J gene lost 7 bases, with 11 bases spanning the gap. Germline assignment: CDR1 SGDLS and CDR2 YYNGEE. The CDR3 loop spans 14 amino acids.

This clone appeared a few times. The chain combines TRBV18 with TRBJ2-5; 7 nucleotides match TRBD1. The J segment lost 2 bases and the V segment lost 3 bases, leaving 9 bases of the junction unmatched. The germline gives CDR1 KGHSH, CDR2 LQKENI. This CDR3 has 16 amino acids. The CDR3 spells CASSPDRGPDQETQYF. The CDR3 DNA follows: TGTGCCAGCTCACCGGATAGGGGGCCGGATCAAGAGACCCAGTACTTC.

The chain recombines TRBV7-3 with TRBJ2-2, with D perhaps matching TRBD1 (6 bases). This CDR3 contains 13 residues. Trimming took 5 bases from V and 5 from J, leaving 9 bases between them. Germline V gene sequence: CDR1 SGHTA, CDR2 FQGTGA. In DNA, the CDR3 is TGTGCCAGCAGCCCACAGGGAACCGGGGAGCTGTTTTTT. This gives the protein CASSPQGTGELFF.

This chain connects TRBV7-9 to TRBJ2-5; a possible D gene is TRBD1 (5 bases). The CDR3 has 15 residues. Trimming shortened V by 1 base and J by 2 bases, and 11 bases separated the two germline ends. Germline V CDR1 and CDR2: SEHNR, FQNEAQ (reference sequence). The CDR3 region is CASSLVTKGQETQYF. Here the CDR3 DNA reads TGTGCCAGCAGCTTAGTTACGAAGGGGCAAGAGACCCAGTACTTC.

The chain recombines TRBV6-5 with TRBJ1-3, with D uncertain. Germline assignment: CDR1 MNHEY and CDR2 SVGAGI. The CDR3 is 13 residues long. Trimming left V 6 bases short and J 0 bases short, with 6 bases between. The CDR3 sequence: CASRLSSGNTIYF. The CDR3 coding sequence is TGTGCCAGCAGGCTGAGCTCTGGAAACACCATATATTTT.

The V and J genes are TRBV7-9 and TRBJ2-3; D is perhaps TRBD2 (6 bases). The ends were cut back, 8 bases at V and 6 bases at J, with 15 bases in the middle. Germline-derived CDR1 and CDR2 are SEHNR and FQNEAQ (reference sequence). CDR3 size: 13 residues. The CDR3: CASSLPTSDTQYF. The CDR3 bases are TGTGCCAGCTCTTTGCCGACTAGTGATACGCAGTATTTT.

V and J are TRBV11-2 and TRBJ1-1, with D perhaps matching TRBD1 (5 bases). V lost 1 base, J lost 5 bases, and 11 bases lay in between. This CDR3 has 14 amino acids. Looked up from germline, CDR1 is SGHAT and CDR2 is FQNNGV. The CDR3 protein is CASSLVKGWTEAFF. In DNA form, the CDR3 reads TGTGCCAGCAGCTTAGTAAAGGGGTGGACTGAAGCTTTCTTT.

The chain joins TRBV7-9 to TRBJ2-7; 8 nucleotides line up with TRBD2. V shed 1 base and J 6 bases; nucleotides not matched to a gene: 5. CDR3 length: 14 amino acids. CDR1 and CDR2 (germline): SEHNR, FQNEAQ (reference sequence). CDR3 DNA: TGTGCCAGCAGCTTAGTCGGGGGGGAGGGCGAGCAGTACTTC. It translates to CASSLVGGEGEQYF.

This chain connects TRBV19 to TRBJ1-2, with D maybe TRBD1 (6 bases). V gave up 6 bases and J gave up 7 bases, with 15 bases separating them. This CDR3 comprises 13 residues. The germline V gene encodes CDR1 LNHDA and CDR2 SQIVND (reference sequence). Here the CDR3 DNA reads TGTGCCAGTAGGAGTACCGGGACATCTGGCTACACCTTC. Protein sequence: CASRSTGTSGYTF.

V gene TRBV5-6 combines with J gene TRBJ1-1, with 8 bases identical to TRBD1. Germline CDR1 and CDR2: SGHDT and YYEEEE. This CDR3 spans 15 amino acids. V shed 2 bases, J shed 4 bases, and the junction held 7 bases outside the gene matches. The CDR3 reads CASSFSTGVSTEAFF. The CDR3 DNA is TGTGCCAGCAGCTTTTCGACAGGGGTGAGCACTGAAGCTTTCTTT.

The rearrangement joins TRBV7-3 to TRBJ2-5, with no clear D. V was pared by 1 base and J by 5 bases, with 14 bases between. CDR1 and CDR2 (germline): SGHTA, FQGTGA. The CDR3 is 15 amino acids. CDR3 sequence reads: CASSLSPGFGETQYF. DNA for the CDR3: TGTGCCAGCAGCTTAAGCCCAGGCTTCGGTGAGACCCAGTACTTC.

CDR3 sequence: CASSLGGGAVDTQYF. The CDR3 bases are TGTGCCAGCAGCTTAGGCGGGGGGGCAGTAGATACGCAGTATTTT. The gene calls are TRBV7-8 and TRBJ2-3; 9 nucleotides agree with TRBD2. The CDR3 is 15 amino acids. The V gene end was trimmed by 1 base and the J gene end by 5 bases; junction bases not matched to a gene: 4. Germline V gene lookup returns CDR1 SGHVS and CDR2 FQNEAQ.

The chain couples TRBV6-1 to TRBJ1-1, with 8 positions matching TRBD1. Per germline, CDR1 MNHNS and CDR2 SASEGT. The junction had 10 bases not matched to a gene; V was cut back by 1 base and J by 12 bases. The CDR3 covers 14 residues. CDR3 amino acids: CASSEGPSTGATFF. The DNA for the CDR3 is TGTGCCAGCAGTGAAGGTCCTTCGACAGGGGCAACTTTCTTT.